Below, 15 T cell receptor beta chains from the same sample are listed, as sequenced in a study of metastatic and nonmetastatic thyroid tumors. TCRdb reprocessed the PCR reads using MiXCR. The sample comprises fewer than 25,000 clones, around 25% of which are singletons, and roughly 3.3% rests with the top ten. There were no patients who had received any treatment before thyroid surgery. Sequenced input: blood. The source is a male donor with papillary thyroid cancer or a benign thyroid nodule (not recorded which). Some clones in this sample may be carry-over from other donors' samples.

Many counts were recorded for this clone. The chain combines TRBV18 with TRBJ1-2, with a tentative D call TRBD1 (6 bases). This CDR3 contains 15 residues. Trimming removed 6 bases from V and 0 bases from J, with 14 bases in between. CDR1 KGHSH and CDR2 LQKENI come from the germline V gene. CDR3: CASSPGATSNYGYTF. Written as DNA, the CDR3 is TGTGCCAGCTCCCCGGGGGCTACTTCTAACTATGGCTACACCTTC.

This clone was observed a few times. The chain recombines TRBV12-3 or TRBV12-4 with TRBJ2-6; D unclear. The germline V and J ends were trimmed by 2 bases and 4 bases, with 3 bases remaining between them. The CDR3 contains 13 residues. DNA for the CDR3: TGTGCCAGCAGTTTACAAGGGGCCAACGTCCTGACTTTC. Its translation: CASSLQGANVLTF.

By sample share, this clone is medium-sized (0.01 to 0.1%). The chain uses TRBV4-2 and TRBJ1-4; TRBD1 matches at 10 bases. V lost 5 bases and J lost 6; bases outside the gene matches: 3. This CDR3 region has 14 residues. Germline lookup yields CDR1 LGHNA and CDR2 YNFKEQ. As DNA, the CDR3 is TGTGCCAGCAGCTACGGACAGGGGGATGAAAAACTGTTTTTT. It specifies CASSYGQGDEKLFF.

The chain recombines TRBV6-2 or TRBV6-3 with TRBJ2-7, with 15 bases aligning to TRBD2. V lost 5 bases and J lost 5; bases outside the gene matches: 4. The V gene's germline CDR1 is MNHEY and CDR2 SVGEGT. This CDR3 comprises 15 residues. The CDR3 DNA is TGTGCCAGCAGTAGGGGACTAGCGGGAGGCCACGAGCAGTACTTC. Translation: CASSRGLAGGHEQYF.

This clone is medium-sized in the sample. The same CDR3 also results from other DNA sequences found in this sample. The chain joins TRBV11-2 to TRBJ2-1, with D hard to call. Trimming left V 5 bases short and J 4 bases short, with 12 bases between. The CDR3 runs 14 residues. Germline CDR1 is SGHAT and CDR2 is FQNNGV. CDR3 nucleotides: TGTGCCAGCAGCCCAAGTCGCAGGTACAATGAGCAGTTCTTC. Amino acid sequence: CASSPSRRYNEQFF. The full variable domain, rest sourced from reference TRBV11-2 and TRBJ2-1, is EAGVAQSPRYKIIEKRQSVAFWCNPISGHATLYWYQQILGQGPKLLIQFQNNGVVDDSQLPKDRFSAERLKGVDSTLKIQPAKLEDSAVYLCASSPSRRYNEQFFGPGTRLTVL.

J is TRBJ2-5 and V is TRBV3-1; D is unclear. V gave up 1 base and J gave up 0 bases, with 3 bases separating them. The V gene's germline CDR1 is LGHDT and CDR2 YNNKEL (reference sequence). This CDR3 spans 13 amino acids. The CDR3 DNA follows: TGTGCCAGCAGCCAAGCCCACCAAGAGACCCAGTACTTC. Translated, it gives CASSQAHQETQYF.

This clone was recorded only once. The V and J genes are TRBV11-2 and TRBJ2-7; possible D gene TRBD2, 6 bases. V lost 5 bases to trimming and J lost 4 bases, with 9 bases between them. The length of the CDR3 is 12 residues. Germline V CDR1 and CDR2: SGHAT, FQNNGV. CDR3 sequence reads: CASSPEGYEQYF. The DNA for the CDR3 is TGTGCCAGCAGCCCGGAGGGATACGAGCAGTACTTC. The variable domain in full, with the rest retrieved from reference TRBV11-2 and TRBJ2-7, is EAGVAQSPRYKIIEKRQSVAFWCNPISGHATLYWYQQILGQGPKLLIQFQNNGVVDDSQLPKDRFSAERLKGVDSTLKIQPAKLEDSAVYLCASSPEGYEQYFGPGTRLTVT.

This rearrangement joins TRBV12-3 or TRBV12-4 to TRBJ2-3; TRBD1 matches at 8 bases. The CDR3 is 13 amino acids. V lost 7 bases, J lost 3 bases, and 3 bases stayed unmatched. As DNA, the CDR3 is TGTGCCAGCACGGACAGGGTTACAGATACGCAGTATTTT. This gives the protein CASTDRVTDTQYF.

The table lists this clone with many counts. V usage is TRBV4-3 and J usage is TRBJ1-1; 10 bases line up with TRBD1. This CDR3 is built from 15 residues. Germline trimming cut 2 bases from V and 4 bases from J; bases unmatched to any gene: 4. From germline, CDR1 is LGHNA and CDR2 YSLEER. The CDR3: CASSQLGQGVTEAFF. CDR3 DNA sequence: TGCGCCAGCAGCCAACTCGGACAGGGGGTCACTGAAGCTTTCTTT.

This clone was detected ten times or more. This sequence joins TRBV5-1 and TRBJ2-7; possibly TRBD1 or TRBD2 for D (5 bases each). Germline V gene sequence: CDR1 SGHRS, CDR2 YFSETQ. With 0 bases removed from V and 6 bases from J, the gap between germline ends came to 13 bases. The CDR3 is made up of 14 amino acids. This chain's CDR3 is CASSLEWAGSEQYF. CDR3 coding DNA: TGCGCCAGCAGCTTGGAGTGGGCAGGGAGCGAGCAGTACTTC.

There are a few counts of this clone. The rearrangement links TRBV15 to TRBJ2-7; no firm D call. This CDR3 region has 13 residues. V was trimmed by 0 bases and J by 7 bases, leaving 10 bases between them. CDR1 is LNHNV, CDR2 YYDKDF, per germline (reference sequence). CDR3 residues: CATSREPSGEQYF. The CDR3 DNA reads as TGTGCCACCAGCAGAGAGCCCTCCGGAGAGCAGTACTTC.

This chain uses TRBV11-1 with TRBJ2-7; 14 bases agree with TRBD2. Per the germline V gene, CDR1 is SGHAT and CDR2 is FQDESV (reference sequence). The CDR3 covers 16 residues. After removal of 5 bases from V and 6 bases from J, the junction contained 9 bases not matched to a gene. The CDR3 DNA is TGTGCCAGCAGCCGGGGACAGGGGACTAGCGGGGGCGAGCAGTACTTC. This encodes CASSRGQGTSGGEQYF. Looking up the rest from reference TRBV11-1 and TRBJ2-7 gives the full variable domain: EAEVAQSPRYKITEKSQAVAFWCDPISGHATLYWYRQILGQGPELLVQFQDESVVDDSQLPKDRFSAERLKGVDSTLKIQPAELGDSAMYLCASSRGQGTSGGEQYFGPGTRLTVT.

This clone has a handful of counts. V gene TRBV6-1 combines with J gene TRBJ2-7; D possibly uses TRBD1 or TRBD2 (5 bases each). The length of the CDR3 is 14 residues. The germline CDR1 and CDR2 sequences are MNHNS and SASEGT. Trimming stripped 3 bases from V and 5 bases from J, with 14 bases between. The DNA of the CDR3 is TGTGCCAGCAGTGACACAGGAACCGGGGACGAGCAGTACTTC. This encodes CASSDTGTGDEQYF.

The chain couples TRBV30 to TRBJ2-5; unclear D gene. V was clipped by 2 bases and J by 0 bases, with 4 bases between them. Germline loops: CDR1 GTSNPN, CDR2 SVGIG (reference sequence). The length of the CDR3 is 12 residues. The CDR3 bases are TGTGCCTGGAGTCGGGACCAAGAGACCCAGTACTTC. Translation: CAWSRDQETQYF.

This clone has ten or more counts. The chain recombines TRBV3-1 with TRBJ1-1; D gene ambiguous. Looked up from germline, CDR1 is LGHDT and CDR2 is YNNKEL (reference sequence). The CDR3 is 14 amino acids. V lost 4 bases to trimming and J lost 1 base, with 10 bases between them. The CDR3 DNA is TGTGCCAGCAGCCCAAACCCAGCGAACACTGAAGCTTTCTTT. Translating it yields CASSPNPANTEAFF.